Listed below are T cell receptor beta chains from one sample, sequenced in a study of blood T cells in healthy people across ages. TCRdb used MiXCR to reprocess the 5' RACE reads, holding one entry per CDR3 protein. The sample consists of around 800,000 distinct CDR3 sequences, 46% of them appearing once. Sequences were obtained from blood. The receptors were gathered from a man of 80 years or more in good health. Both conserved end residues are part of each CDR3. The order of the fields is J gene, V gene, D gene, clone size, CDR3 DNA, CDR3 protein. D genes are given only for firm matches. Clone size is shown for a subset of rows, as once, few, many or a class of expanded clone.

TRBJ2-7,TRBV9,NA,NA,TGTGCCAGCAGCGTAGCTATCGGGAGCTCCTACAATGAGCAGTACTTC,CASSVAIGSSYNEQYF
TRBJ1-1,TRBV28,NA,NA,TGTGCCAGCAGCATCAGGGAGGGTAGGGCTGAAGCTTTCTTT,CASSIREGRAEAFF
TRBJ2-7,TRBV20-1,NA,many,TGCAGTGCTAGCGACCTAGCGAGAGGCAAGTACGAGCAGTACTTC,CSASDLARGKYEQYF
TRBJ1-2,TRBV5-6,NA,NA,TGTGCCAGCAGCTTGCAGCCAGGGGGCTACACCTTC,CASSLQPGGYTF
TRBJ2-1,TRBV12-3/TRBV12-4,NA,NA,TGTGCCAGCAGTTTGGGTGGTACGGGTGAGCAGTTCTTC,CASSLGGTGEQFF
TRBJ2-1,TRBV10-3,NA,few,TGTGCCATCGGATTCTACAATGAGCAGTTCTTC,CAIGFYNEQFF
TRBJ2-5,TRBV28,NA,NA,TGTGCCAGCGCATGGGCCAGGGACAATGAGCAGTACTTC,CASAWARDNEQYF
TRBJ2-7,TRBV3-1,TRBD2,few,TGTGCCAGCAGCCAGCGGGAGGGCGAGCAGTACTTC,CASSQREGEQYF
TRBJ2-4,TRBV20-1,NA,NA,TGCAGTGCGCCGGACGCCGAGGGCATTCAGTACTTC,CSAPDAEGIQYF
TRBJ2-6,TRBV7-9,TRBD2,NA,TGTGCCAGCAGCTTAGACCGACTAGCGCTTGCTGGGGCCAACGTCCTGACTTTC,CASSLDRLALAGANVLTF
TRBJ2-1,TRBV10-3,TRBD2,few,TGTGCCATCAGTCCAACTCAGCGGGGCCCGTACAATGAGCAGTTCTTC,CAISPTQRGPYNEQFF
TRBJ2-7,TRBV10-3,NA,NA,TGTGCCATCAGTGATGCTAGGTACGAGCAGTACTTC,CAISDARYEQYF
TRBJ2-3,TRBV12-3/TRBV12-4,NA,once,TGTGCCAGCAGTTTGGGACGGGTGGCAGATGCGCAGTATTTT,CASSLGRVADAQYF
TRBJ2-7,TRBV21-1,NA,NA,TGTGCCAGCAGCACCCACGGCAGTCTCTACGAGCAGTACTTC,CASSTHGSLYEQYF
TRBJ2-1,TRBV20-1,NA,NA,TGCAGTGCTAGCGGGAGTCTGAATGAGCAGTTCTTC,CSASGSLNEQFF
TRBJ2-5,TRBV10-3,NA,few,TGTGCCATCAGTGAGGGCTTAAGCCAAGAGACCCAGTACTTC,CAISEGLSQETQYF
TRBJ2-5,TRBV20-1,NA,NA,TGCAGTGCTCCCCCCCGGGGGGCGGGAGATGTAGAGACCCAGTACTTC,CSAPPRGAGDVETQYF
TRBJ2-7,TRBV2,NA,NA,TGTGCCAGCAAAGGAGCTGCCAGGGGTGCCTACGAGCAGTACTTC,CASKGAARGAYEQYF
TRBJ2-3,TRBV29-1,TRBD2,NA,TGCAGCGGACGACTAGCTTTGGATGCAGATACGCAGTATTTT,CSGRLALDADTQYF
TRBJ2-7,TRBV20-1,NA,NA,TGCAGTGCTAGCAGACCCGGTGGGGTGCGCGAGCAGTACTTC,CSASRPGGVREQYF
TRBJ2-6,TRBV9,NA,NA,TGTGCCAGCAGTGTAGTTGGCCTACAGGGAACCAACGTCCTGACTTTC,CASSVVGLQGTNVLTF
TRBJ2-5,TRBV20-1,NA,few,TGCAGTGCTCACCCGCCGGGAACCCCATCAGGGGAGACCCAGTACTTC,CSAHPPGTPSGETQYF
TRBJ2-7,TRBV15,NA,NA,TGTGCCACCAGCAGACGCCCGGGACGGGGTGGGTACGAGCAGTACTTC,CATSRRPGRGGYEQYF
TRBJ2-5,TRBV13,NA,NA,TGTGCCAGCAGTAGCGGATGGGGAGAGACCCAGTACTTC,CASSSGWGETQYF
TRBJ1-4,TRBV6-1,NA,NA,TGTGCCAGCAGTGAAGGGGGTAGTGGGGAAAAACTGTTTTTT,CASSEGGSGEKLFF
TRBJ2-7,TRBV20-1,TRBD1,NA,TGCAGTGCGGCGTCCGGGACAGGGTATATGGATGAGCAGTACTTC,CSAASGTGYMDEQYF
TRBJ1-5,TRBV11-2,NA,once,TGTGCCAGCAGCTGGGAAGTCAATCAGCCCCAGCATTTT,CASSWEVNQPQHF
TRBJ2-3,TRBV9,NA,NA,TGTGCCAGCAGCGTCGGACTTGCTAGCGCAGATACGCAGTATTTT,CASSVGLASADTQYF
TRBJ2-3,TRBV9,TRBD2,many,TGTGCCAGCAGCGTCGGGGGAGGGCCGTCGGGGACGCAGTATTTT,CASSVGGGPSGTQYF
TRBJ2-3,TRBV30,TRBD2,NA,TGTGCCTGGAGTCCCCCGGGACTAGCGGGGTCAGATACGCAGTATTTT,CAWSPPGLAGSDTQYF
TRBJ2-3,TRBV15,NA,NA,TGTGCCACCAGCGGAACTAGCATGGATACGCAGTATTTT,CATSGTSMDTQYF
TRBJ2-5,TRBV29-1,TRBD2,NA,TGCGGCGTCGAAGGTCAGCGGGGGGCGAAGTACTTC,CGVEGQRGAKYF
TRBJ1-3,TRBV29-1,TRBD1,NA,TGCAGCGTTGACTCGGGACAGGGAACTGGAAACACCATATATTTT,CSVDSGQGTGNTIYF
TRBJ2-3,TRBV4-2,NA,NA,TGTGCCAGCAGCCAAGATAGACTAGTCACAGATACGCAGTATTTT,CASSQDRLVTDTQYF
TRBJ1-2,TRBV6-2/TRBV6-3,TRBD1,NA,TGTGCCACCTCGACCGGGGCGGGACAGGGACAAATAGGCTACACCTTC,CATSTGAGQGQIGYTF
TRBJ2-1,TRBV6-1,NA,few,TGTGCCAGCAGTGAATCGACGGTCTCCTACAATGAGCAGTTCTTC,CASSESTVSYNEQFF
TRBJ2-1,TRBV11-3,TRBD2,NA,TGTGCCAGCAGCTTAAGACTAGCGGAATACAATGAGCAGTTCTTC,CASSLRLAEYNEQFF
TRBJ2-1,TRBV7-2,NA,NA,TGTGCCAGCAGCGTAGCGTACCTAGCTGAGCAGTTCTTC,CASSVAYLAEQFF
TRBJ1-2,TRBV7-2,NA,NA,TGTGCCAGCAGCTTAGAGGGGACAACCCTTTATGGCTACACCTTC,CASSLEGTTLYGYTF
TRBJ2-3,TRBV7-2,TRBD1,once,TGTGCCAGCAGCCACCGGACAGGGGGCGAAGATACGCAGTATTTT,CASSHRTGGEDTQYF
TRBJ2-7,TRBV20-1,NA,NA,TGCAGTGCTAGAGTTCTCTACAATGAGCAGTACTTC,CSARVLYNEQYF
TRBJ2-1,TRBV28,TRBD2,few,TGTGCCAGCAGTTTGGGGATGGGAGGGGAATCCCTCCAGTTCTTC,CASSLGMGGESLQFF